The rows below give T cell receptor beta chains drawn from one sample of a study of OX40 agonist ivuxolimab in advanced cancers. Libraries were prepared by immunoSEQ multiplex PCR; TCRdb keeps only in-frame clonotypes and omits some of them. The table includes about 51,000 clones, 60% to 80% detected once. The material sequenced was CD4+ or CD8+ T cells sorted from blood, taken in a trial of the OX40 agonist ivuxolimab. The source is an adult with an advanced solid tumor such as melanoma, head and neck, liver or kidney cancer. Each CDR3 is given with its conserved first and last residue. The order of the fields is CDR3 DNA, CDR3 protein, V gene, clone size, J gene, D gene. The D gene is left open where the match is weak. Only some rows state a clone size, as once, few, many or a class for expanded clones.

cdr3_nt: TGCGCCAGCAGCCCAAACCCGGGGGACAGGGGGTACAATGAGCAGTTCTTC
cdr3_aa: CASSPNPGDRGYNEQFF
v_call: TRBV5-1
clone_size: .
j_call: TRBJ2-1
d_call: TRBD1

cdr3_nt: TGTGCCAGCAGCTTAGGTGGAAGGGGGGAGCAGTACTTC
cdr3_aa: CASSLGGRGEQYF
v_call: TRBV7-3
clone_size: once
j_call: TRBJ2-7
d_call: .

cdr3_nt: TGTGCCAGCACTCAGACTAGGCATGAGCAGTTCTTC
cdr3_aa: CASTQTRHEQFF
v_call: TRBV28
clone_size: .
j_call: TRBJ2-1
d_call: .

cdr3_nt: TGTGCCAGCAGCTACCAGGGGGACAATCAGCCCCAGCATTTT
cdr3_aa: CASSYQGDNQPQHF
v_call: TRBV7-9
clone_size: .
j_call: TRBJ1-5
d_call: TRBD1

cdr3_nt: TGTGCCAGCAGCCGGGACAGGGCCAATTCACCCCTCCACTTT
cdr3_aa: CASSRDRANSPLHF
v_call: TRBV7-2
clone_size: .
j_call: TRBJ1-6
d_call: TRBD1

cdr3_nt: TGTGCCTGGGTTAACTATGGCTACACCTTC
cdr3_aa: CAWVNYGYTF
v_call: TRBV30
clone_size: .
j_call: TRBJ1-2
d_call: .

cdr3_nt: TGTGCCATCAGCGGTTTCGGTTCTAGCACAGATACGCAGTATTTT
cdr3_aa: CAISGFGSSTDTQYF
v_call: TRBV10-3
clone_size: .
j_call: TRBJ2-3
d_call: .

cdr3_nt: TGTGCCATCAGTGTGCGACGAGACACCATATATTTT
cdr3_aa: CAISVRRDTIYF
v_call: TRBV10-3
clone_size: .
j_call: TRBJ1-3
d_call: .

cdr3_nt: TGTGCCAGCAGTTACGCGGGAGTGGTGGATGAGCAGTTCTTC
cdr3_aa: CASSYAGVVDEQFF
v_call: TRBV6-5
clone_size: many
j_call: TRBJ2-1
d_call: TRBD2

cdr3_nt: TGTGCCAGCAGCTCCGTCAAGGAGCAGTTCTTC
cdr3_aa: CASSSVKEQFF
v_call: TRBV11-1
clone_size: .
j_call: TRBJ2-1
d_call: .

cdr3_nt: TGTGCCAGCAGCCGTGTCGGGAACACTGAAGCTTTCTTT
cdr3_aa: CASSRVGNTEAFF
v_call: TRBV5-6
clone_size: few
j_call: TRBJ1-1
d_call: .

cdr3_nt: TGCGCCAGCAGTTGTCTAGCGCTGACCTACAATGAGCAGTTCTTC
cdr3_aa: CASSCLALTYNEQFF
v_call: TRBV23-1
clone_size: .
j_call: TRBJ2-1
d_call: .

cdr3_nt: TGTGCCATCAGAAATTCCACAGATACGCAGTATTTT
cdr3_aa: CAIRNSTDTQYF
v_call: TRBV10-3
clone_size: .
j_call: TRBJ2-3
d_call: .

cdr3_nt: TGTGCCAGTAGTATGAGCGGGACTAGCACAGATACGCAGTATTTT
cdr3_aa: CASSMSGTSTDTQYF
v_call: TRBV19
clone_size: .
j_call: TRBJ2-3
d_call: TRBD2

cdr3_nt: TGTGCCAGCAGGGACTCCGGACGAGAAGAGCAGTACTTC
cdr3_aa: CASRDSGREEQYF
v_call: TRBV28
clone_size: .
j_call: TRBJ2-5
d_call: .

cdr3_nt: TGTGCCAGCAGTGAGGGGATCAATCAGCCCCAGCATTTT
cdr3_aa: CASSEGINQPQHF
v_call: TRBV6-1
clone_size: once
j_call: TRBJ1-5
d_call: .

cdr3_nt: TGTGCCAGCAGTGGGGTCCACGGCGATGAGCAGTTCTTC
cdr3_aa: CASSGVHGDEQFF
v_call: TRBV2
clone_size: .
j_call: TRBJ2-1
d_call: .

cdr3_nt: TGTGCCAGCAGTTTAACACAGAGGGCCGGGGAGCTGTTTTTT
cdr3_aa: CASSLTQRAGELFF
v_call: TRBV28
clone_size: .
j_call: TRBJ2-2
d_call: .

cdr3_nt: TGTGCCAGCAGCGGACAGGGGGTTTACACTGAAGCTTTCTTT
cdr3_aa: CASSGQGVYTEAFF
v_call: TRBV28
clone_size: .
j_call: TRBJ1-1
d_call: TRBD1

cdr3_nt: TGTGCCAGCAGTTTAAACCGGCAGGGGGCTCGGTATGGCTACACCTTC
cdr3_aa: CASSLNRQGARYGYTF
v_call: TRBV27
clone_size: .
j_call: TRBJ1-2
d_call: TRBD1

cdr3_nt: TGTGCCATCAGGCAGAAGCGGGAGGGTGAGCAGTTCTTC
cdr3_aa: CAIRQKREGEQFF
v_call: TRBV10-3
clone_size: .
j_call: TRBJ2-1
d_call: TRBD2

cdr3_nt: TGTGCCAGCAGGGGAGCCGGACAGGGGGTCTACGAGCAGTACTTC
cdr3_aa: CASRGAGQGVYEQYF
v_call: TRBV25-1
clone_size: .
j_call: TRBJ2-7
d_call: TRBD1

cdr3_nt: TGTGCCAGCAGCCCAGAGCGGGCCAAATCCTACGAGCAGTACTTC
cdr3_aa: CASSPERAKSYEQYF
v_call: TRBV5-4
clone_size: once
j_call: TRBJ2-7
d_call: .

cdr3_nt: TGTGCCAGCAGCGTATTAGGGGGTGGCCAAGAGACCCAGTACTTC
cdr3_aa: CASSVLGGGQETQYF
v_call: TRBV9
clone_size: .
j_call: TRBJ2-5
d_call: .

cdr3_nt: TGCGCCAGCAGCTTGCCGGGACAGGGGGCGTCCGAGCAGTACTTC
cdr3_aa: CASSLPGQGASEQYF
v_call: TRBV5-1
clone_size: .
j_call: TRBJ2-7
d_call: TRBD1

cdr3_nt: TGTGCTAGCAGCGGAGAGGACAGGGGAATAGCAAATAGCAATCAGCCCCAGCATTTT
cdr3_aa: CASSGEDRGIANSNQPQHF
v_call: TRBV7-7
clone_size: .
j_call: TRBJ1-5
d_call: TRBD1

cdr3_nt: TGTGCCAGCAGCTTTAGCCAAATGGAGACCCAGTACTTC
cdr3_aa: CASSFSQMETQYF
v_call: TRBV7-3
clone_size: .
j_call: TRBJ2-5
d_call: .

cdr3_nt: TGTGCCTCGAAGGGGTGGACCCCGGTGGAGGAGCAGTTCTTC
cdr3_aa: CASKGWTPVEEQFF
v_call: TRBV10-3
clone_size: .
j_call: TRBJ2-1
d_call: .

cdr3_nt: TGCGCCAGCAGTCGCCGACTAGCGGGAGTCACCGGGGAGCTGTTTTTT
cdr3_aa: CASSRRLAGVTGELFF
v_call: TRBV10-2
clone_size: .
j_call: TRBJ2-2
d_call: TRBD2

cdr3_nt: TGCGCCAGCAGCAGCGTGCGGGACTATGGCTACACCTTC
cdr3_aa: CASSSVRDYGYTF
v_call: TRBV4-1
clone_size: few
j_call: TRBJ1-2
d_call: .

cdr3_nt: TGTGCCAGCAGCCCCGGGCCAAATAGCAATCAGCCCCAGCATTTT
cdr3_aa: CASSPGPNSNQPQHF
v_call: TRBV4-2
clone_size: .
j_call: TRBJ1-5
d_call: .

cdr3_nt: TGTGCCAGCAGTTTGGTGAATAGCAATCAGCCCCAGCATTTT
cdr3_aa: CASSLVNSNQPQHF
v_call: TRBV28
clone_size: many
j_call: TRBJ1-5
d_call: .

cdr3_nt: TGTGCCAGCACTCTAACTACGGGATCGTCATTTGGCTACACCTTC
cdr3_aa: CASTLTTGSSFGYTF
v_call: TRBV6-5
clone_size: .
j_call: TRBJ1-2
d_call: .

cdr3_nt: TGTGCCAGCAGCCTCCGAGAGGGTTTCACAGATACGCAGTATTTT
cdr3_aa: CASSLREGFTDTQYF
v_call: TRBV7-8
clone_size: .
j_call: TRBJ2-3
d_call: .

cdr3_nt: TGTGCCAGCTCACCACGGGATAGCGGGAGTTCCGACGAGCAGTACTTC
cdr3_aa: CASSPRDSGSSDEQYF
v_call: TRBV18
clone_size: .
j_call: TRBJ2-7
d_call: TRBD2

cdr3_nt: TGTGCCAGCAGCCCTCGTCAGCGCAGCTCCTACAATGAGCAGTTCTTC
cdr3_aa: CASSPRQRSSYNEQFF
v_call: TRBV2
clone_size: few
j_call: TRBJ2-1
d_call: .

cdr3_nt: TGTGCCAGGTACACTGAAGCTTTCTTT
cdr3_aa: CARYTEAFF
v_call: TRBV6-1
clone_size: .
j_call: TRBJ1-1
d_call: .

cdr3_nt: TGTGCCAGCACTCCCCCGGTCATCTGGCGGGGGCGGAACTATGGCTACACCTTC
cdr3_aa: CASTPPVIWRGRNYGYTF
v_call: TRBV28
clone_size: once
j_call: TRBJ1-2
d_call: .

cdr3_nt: TGTGCCAGTAGCCTCACCATAGCGGGGAGCCCTACGCAGTATTTT
cdr3_aa: CASSLTIAGSPTQYF
v_call: TRBV19
clone_size: .
j_call: TRBJ2-3
d_call: TRBD2

cdr3_nt: TGTGCCAGCAGCATGGCGGGGGGGAACACTGAAGCTTTCTTT
cdr3_aa: CASSMAGGNTEAFF
v_call: TRBV7-8
clone_size: .
j_call: TRBJ1-1
d_call: .

cdr3_nt: TGTGCCAGCAGTGAAGGACAGAGCAATCAGCCCCAGCATTTT
cdr3_aa: CASSEGQSNQPQHF
v_call: TRBV6-1
clone_size: .
j_call: TRBJ1-5
d_call: .

cdr3_nt: TGCAGCATTGGGACCGACACTGAAGCTTTCTTT
cdr3_aa: CSIGTDTEAFF
v_call: TRBV29-1
clone_size: .
j_call: TRBJ1-1
d_call: .

cdr3_nt: TGTGCCAGCAGCTTAACTCTCGTAGATACGCAGTATTTT
cdr3_aa: CASSLTLVDTQYF
v_call: TRBV7-3
clone_size: .
j_call: TRBJ2-3
d_call: .

cdr3_nt: TGTGCCAGTATGCCGCACGCTGGGACTAGGAACAATGAGCAGTTCTTC
cdr3_aa: CASMPHAGTRNNEQFF
v_call: TRBV19
clone_size: .
j_call: TRBJ2-1
d_call: TRBD2

cdr3_nt: TGTGCCAGCACTACACTGGAAGGCCTAAGCTCCTACAATGAGCAGTTCTTC
cdr3_aa: CASTTLEGLSSYNEQFF
v_call: TRBV28
clone_size: few
j_call: TRBJ2-1
d_call: .

cdr3_nt: TGTGCCAGCAGACAGACAGGGATTGGAAACACCATATATTTT
cdr3_aa: CASRQTGIGNTIYF
v_call: TRBV5-5
clone_size: .
j_call: TRBJ1-3
d_call: TRBD1

cdr3_nt: TGTGCCAGCAGGAGGGGACAAGGGAATTACGAGCAGTACTTC
cdr3_aa: CASRRGQGNYEQYF
v_call: TRBV28
clone_size: .
j_call: TRBJ2-7
d_call: .

cdr3_nt: TGTGCCAGCAGTGATACAGGGTTTTATGGCTACACCTTC
cdr3_aa: CASSDTGFYGYTF
v_call: TRBV6-1
clone_size: .
j_call: TRBJ1-2
d_call: .

cdr3_nt: TGTGCCAGTAGTATCCCAGGTTTCGGGACAGGGTCAGTCCAGCCCCAGCATTTT
cdr3_aa: CASSIPGFGTGSVQPQHF
v_call: TRBV19
clone_size: .
j_call: TRBJ1-5
d_call: TRBD1

cdr3_nt: TGTGCCAGCCGACAGGGGGCTGAGACCCAGTACTTC
cdr3_aa: CASRQGAETQYF
v_call: TRBV2
clone_size: .
j_call: TRBJ2-5
d_call: TRBD1

cdr3_nt: TGCGCCAGCAGCTTGGCACAGGGGGGCGGCTACGAGCAGTACTTC
cdr3_aa: CASSLAQGGGYEQYF
v_call: TRBV5-1
clone_size: .
j_call: TRBJ2-7
d_call: TRBD1

cdr3_nt: TGTGCCAGCAGTAGCGGGAGGGCCGGCGAGCAGTACTTC
cdr3_aa: CASSSGRAGEQYF
v_call: TRBV6-6
clone_size: .
j_call: TRBJ2-7
d_call: TRBD2

cdr3_nt: TGTGCCTCTAGGGACAGCGAAGCTTTCTTT
cdr3_aa: CASRDSEAFF
v_call: TRBV10-3
clone_size: .
j_call: TRBJ1-1
d_call: TRBD1